These 24 T cell receptor beta chains share one sample of origin, sequenced in a study of vaccination effects on CD4 cells after COVID-19. Their cognate antigens are unknown. The method was immunoSEQ multiplex PCR; TCRdb's version includes in-frame clones alone and lacks a portion of them. This table has approximately 57,000 clones, approximately 80% appearing once. Investigators separated out CD4+ T cells once around nine days of culture had passed. Each person got two doses of an mRNA SARS-CoV-2 vaccine, BNT162b2 or mRNA-1273. Sequences were derived from CD4+ T cells from PBMCs cultured without peptide, sampled after COVID-19 vaccination. The source is a human donor who received a COVID-19 vaccine.

The chain couples TRBV14 to TRBJ2-7, with 9 bases matching TRBD1. Losses at the gene ends were 0 bases for V and 4 bases for J; bases not matched to a gene: 16. CDR3 size: 19 residues. CDR1 and CDR2 (germline): SGHDN, FVKESK. This CDR3 is CASSQEPGQGFHSGYEQYF. In nucleotides, the CDR3 is TGTGCCAGCAGCCAAGAGCCGGGACAGGGATTCCATTCCGGGTACGAGCAGTACTTC.

The CDR3 DNA reads TGTGCCACCAGTGACCACCGGGACAGAAGGACAGATACGCAGTATTTT. It specifies CATSDHRDRRTDTQYF. The gene calls are TRBV24-1 and TRBJ2-3; 7 nucleotides line up with TRBD1. V was pared by 4 bases and J by 3 bases, with 9 bases of the junction left unmatched. The germline CDR1 and CDR2 sequences are KGHDR and SFDVKD. This CDR3 has 16 amino acids.

This clone was counted a few times. The chain carries TRBV30 and TRBJ1-1; D is undetermined. The germline CDR1 and CDR2 sequences are GTSNPN and SVGIG (reference sequence). CDR3 length: 12 amino acids. Between the trimmed V and J ends, which lost 5 bases and 0 bases, there was a span of 7 bases. The CDR3 here is CAWGRVNTEAFF. As DNA, the CDR3 is TGTGCCTGGGGGAGGGTGAACACTGAAGCTTTCTTT. The entire variable domain, with the rest obtained from reference TRBV30 and TRBJ1-1, is as follows: SQTIHQWPATLVQPVGSPLSLECTVEGTSNPNLYWYRQAAGRGLQLLFYSVGIGQISSEVPQNLSASRPQDRQFILSSKKLLLSDSGFYLCAWGRVNTEAFFGQGTRLTVV.

The rearrangement links TRBV7-8 to TRBJ1-1; 8 positions match TRBD1. The junction had 7 bases not matched to a gene; V was cut back by 5 bases and J by 5 bases. Germline values: CDR1 SGHVS, CDR2 FQNEAQ. The CDR3 consists of 14 residues. The CDR3 DNA reads as TGTGCCAGCAGCCCGAGGACAGGGCGGACTGAAGCTTTCTTT. It is translated as CASSPRTGRTEAFF. Full variable domain (missing parts from reference TRBV7-8 and TRBJ1-1): GAGVSQSPRYKVAKRGQDVALRCDPISGHVSLFWYQQALGQGPEFLTYFQNEAQLDKSGLPSDRFFAERPEGSVSTLKIQRTQQEDSAVYLCASSPRTGRTEAFFGQGTRLTVV.

The sample holds one count of this clone. This chain joins TRBV6-5 and TRBJ1-2; the match to TRBD1 covers 7 bases. V dropped 7 bases and J dropped 4; count of bases not matched to a gene: 12. Germline CDR1 and CDR2: MNHEY and SVGAGI. This CDR3 spans 15 amino acids. CDR3 sequence (DNA): TGTGCCAGCAAAACAAGGACAGGAGACATCTATGGCTACACCTTC. This codes for CASKTRTGDIYGYTF.

This clone has only one observation. The chain is built from TRBV6-1 and TRBJ2-1; D may be TRBD2 (5 bases). The CDR3 loop spans 15 amino acids. V was trimmed by 1 base and J by 1 base, leaving 8 bases between them. Germline V gene sequence: CDR1 MNHNS, CDR2 SASEGT. CDR3: CASSEGRSSYNEQFF. Written as DNA, the CDR3 is TGTGCCAGCAGTGAAGGGAGGAGTTCCTACAATGAGCAGTTCTTC.

The genes are TRBV2 and TRBJ2-7; TRBD1 aligns across 10 bases. CDR1 and CDR2 (germline): SNHLY, FYNNEI. The V segment lost 5 bases and the J segment 5 bases; nucleotides outside the gene matches: 6. There are 14 residues in the CDR3. CDR3 coding DNA: TGTGCCAGCAGTCGTCCCGGGACAGGGGACGAGCAGTACTTC. Amino acid sequence: CASSRPGTGDEQYF.

The chain employs TRBV3-1 (or the pseudogene TRBV3-2) and TRBJ2-1, with D hard to call. The CDR3 has 11 amino acids. V lost 2 bases and J 7 bases, leaving 3 bases between the germline ends. Per germline, CDR1 LGHDT and CDR2 YNNKEL (reference sequence). Here the CDR3 reads CASSQTNEQFF. CDR3 DNA: TGTGCCAGCAGCCAAACGAATGAGCAGTTCTTC.

This clone was observed a few times. CDR3 residues: CASSLSGQISNQPQHF. CDR3 nucleotides: TGTGCCAGCAGTTTATCCGGCCAGATTAGCAATCAGCCCCAGCATTTT. The chain couples TRBV27 to TRBJ1-5; D remains ambiguous. The CDR3 spans 16 residues. Germline CDR1 and CDR2: MNHEY and SMNVEV (reference sequence). Deletions cut 0 bases from V and 0 bases from J, with 9 bases between.

This chain links TRBV2 with TRBJ1-5; D is unresolved. The CDR3 consists of 12 residues. V dropped 2 bases and J dropped 4 bases, with 3 bases sitting between them. From germline, CDR1 is SNHLY and CDR2 FYNNEI. This CDR3 is CASSEPNQPQHF. The CDR3 nucleotides are TGTGCCAGCAGTGAACCAAATCAGCCCCAGCATTTT.

J is TRBJ2-2 and V is TRBV5-1, with D unresolved. This CDR3 has 16 amino acids. The V gene's germline CDR1 is SGHRS and CDR2 YFSETQ. The V and J ends lost 0 bases and 1 base respectively, with 10 bases between them. The CDR3 loop reads CASSLAPALNTGELFF. The CDR3, as DNA: TGCGCCAGCAGCTTGGCACCAGCTTTGAACACCGGGGAGCTGTTTTTT.

The chain uses TRBV2 and TRBJ2-1; no firm D call. Germline V gene sequence: CDR1 SNHLY, CDR2 FYNNEI. Trimming pared 1 base from V and 2 bases from J, leaving 12 bases between. The CDR3 extends over 16 amino acids. In DNA, the CDR3 is TGTGCCAGCAGTGAAGAAAGGCTACAGACCTACAATGAGCAGTTCTTC. Translating gives CASSEERLQTYNEQFF.

This clone has more than one count but fewer than ten. The chain joins TRBV27 to TRBJ1-5; weak D call: TRBD1 (6 bases). V lost 3 bases, J lost 3 bases, and 12 bases lay in between. The CDR3 length is 15 residues. The germline CDR1 and CDR2 sequences are MNHEY and SMNVEV (reference sequence). For the CDR3, the DNA is TGTGCCAGCAGTTTGACGCAGGGGTCCAATCAGCCCCAGCATTTT. It encodes CASSLTQGSNQPQHF.

The CDR3 coding sequence is TGTGCCAGCAGCCCTTCATGGGGGGAGACCCAGTACTTC. It yields the protein CASSPSWGETQYF. The chain carries TRBV7-2 and TRBJ2-5; D tentatively reads TRBD1 or TRBD2 (5 bases each). The germline V gene has CDR1 SGHTA and CDR2 FQGNSA. CDR3 length: 13 residues. V was shortened by 5 bases and J by 5 bases, with 12 bases between the two germline ends.

The J gene is TRBJ2-6, the V gene TRBV10-3; D not certain. The germline V gene has CDR1 ENHRY and CDR2 SYGVKD. This CDR3 region has 15 residues. Between the trimmed V and J ends, which lost 6 bases and 0 bases, there was a span of 9 bases. The CDR3 coding sequence is TGTGCCATCAGCGCAACTGACTCTGGGGCCAACGTCCTGACTTTC. This gives the protein CAISATDSGANVLTF.

The chain employs TRBV7-8 and TRBJ1-3, with TRBD1 identical over 7 bases. After removal of 2 bases from V and 4 bases from J, the junction contained 2 bases not matched to a gene. Germline CDR1 SGHVS, CDR2 FQNEAQ. This CDR3 is built from 14 residues. The DNA of the CDR3 is TGTGCCAGCAGCTTAATGGGACAGGGAAACACCATATATTTT. Residues: CASSLMGQGNTIYF. The full variable domain, rest sourced from reference TRBV7-8 and TRBJ1-3, is GAGVSQSPRYKVAKRGQDVALRCDPISGHVSLFWYQQALGQGPEFLTYFQNEAQLDKSGLPSDRFFAERPEGSVSTLKIQRTQQEDSAVYLCASSLMGQGNTIYFGEGSWLTVV.

J is TRBJ1-6 and V is TRBV13, with D perhaps matching TRBD1 (5 bases). Deletions cut 5 bases from V and 9 bases from J, with 17 bases between. Germline-derived CDR1 and CDR2 are PRHDT and FYEKMQ (reference sequence). This CDR3 has 15 amino acids. The CDR3 loop is CASSTSGWGASPLHF. The CDR3 nucleotides read TGTGCCAGCAGCACCTCAGGGTGGGGTGCTTCACCCCTCCACTTT.

V is TRBV2 and J is TRBJ2-2; TRBD1 aligns across 8 bases. The CDR3 contains 14 residues. V was pared by 6 bases and J by 4 bases, with 4 bases of the junction left unmatched. Germline loops: CDR1 SNHLY, CDR2 FYNNEI. The CDR3 region is CASSVTGGTGELFF. CDR3 nucleotides: TGTGCCAGCAGCGTTACAGGGGGCACCGGGGAGCTGTTTTTT.

The chain joins TRBV20-1 to TRBJ1-2, with D hard to call. The CDR3 extends over 11 amino acids. V was cut by 3 bases and J by 1 base, with 3 bases left in between. Germline V gene sequence: CDR1 DFQATT, CDR2 SNEGSKA (reference sequence). The CDR3 region has the DNA TGCAGTGCTAGCGATAACTATGGCTACACCTTC. This translates into CSASDNYGYTF.

The chain combines TRBV10-3 with TRBJ1-5; D unresolved. CDR3 length: 15 residues. V lost 2 bases and J 0 bases, leaving 8 bases between the germline ends. The germline V gene encodes CDR1 ENHRY and CDR2 SYGVKD. The CDR3 sequence: CAISEGQDSNQPQHF. CDR3 DNA sequence: TGTGCCATCAGTGAGGGGCAGGATAGCAATCAGCCCCAGCATTTT.

CDR3 bases: TGTGCCAGCAGTCCATTATACGGGGAGCTGACTAATGAAAAACTGTTTTTT. Translation: CASSPLYGELTNEKLFF. The chain uses TRBV28 and TRBJ1-4; D is undetermined. The CDR3 consists of 17 residues. V was pared by 5 bases and J by 2 bases, with 18 bases between. Germline V gene sequence: CDR1 MDHEN, CDR2 SYDVKM.

V and J are TRBV5-1 and TRBJ1-1, with D possibly being TRBD1 (5 bases). V lost 7 bases to trimming and J lost 1 base, with 11 bases between them. The CDR3 contains 13 residues. The germline V gene has CDR1 SGHRS and CDR2 YFSETQ. The CDR3 coding sequence is TGCGCCAGCGGTCAGGGTGAGAACACTGAAGCTTTCTTT. Its translation is CASGQGENTEAFF.

Comment on this clone: Within the sample, other DNA sequences also encode this same CDR3. The rearrangement links TRBV5-1 to TRBJ2-5, with D perhaps matching TRBD1 (5 bases). The CDR3 loop spans 13 amino acids. V lost 1 base to trimming and J lost 5 bases, with 9 bases between them. Germline assignment: CDR1 SGHRS and CDR2 YFSETQ. The CDR3 sequence: CASSLYPGETQYF. The CDR3 bases are TGCGCCAGCAGCTTGTACCCAGGGGAGACCCAGTACTTC.

This sequence joins TRBV14 and TRBJ2-1; TRBD2 matches 7 bases. The junction had 4 bases not matched to a gene; V was cut back by 4 bases and J by 1 base. CDR3 length equals 15 residues. Germline CDR1 SGHDN, CDR2 FVKESK. The CDR3 protein is CASSPAGLSYNEQFF. Here the CDR3 DNA reads TGTGCCAGCAGCCCAGCGGGACTATCCTACAATGAGCAGTTCTTC.